Listed below are T cell receptor beta chains from one sample, sequenced in a study of blood T cell repertoires in COVID-19. Repertoires were generated with immunoSEQ multiplex PCR, while TCRdb's copy carries only in-frame clones and drops some. Here the sample spans 200,000 to 300,000 clones, roughly 85% being singletons. Source material: peripheral blood. The receptors shown here come from a man between 45 and 60 years old with COVID-19, enrolled during active disease. Each CDR3 is given with its conserved first and last residue. Fields, in order: clone size, V gene, D gene, J gene, CDR3 protein, CDR3 DNA. D genes are given only for firm matches. A row's size may be missing; if present it is once, few, many or a size class.

>-|TRBV5-1|TRBD2|TRBJ2-3
CASSLQRGNTDTQYF
TGCGCCAGCAGCTTACAGCGGGGGAACACAGATACGCAGTATTTT
>-|TRBV5-1|-|TRBJ2-3
CASSLGDMTSTDTQYF
TGCGCCAGCAGCTTGGGGGACATGACTAGCACAGATACGCAGTATTTT
>few|TRBV28|-|TRBJ2-7
CASREGRISHEQYF
TGTGCCAGCCGCGAGGGGAGGATCTCCCACGAGCAGTACTTC
>-|TRBV11-2|-|TRBJ2-1
CASSLVLGVGEQFF
TGTGCCAGCAGCTTAGTGTTGGGCGTCGGTGAGCAGTTCTTC
>-|TRBV4-2|TRBD1|TRBJ2-7
CASSQDGQGGEQYF
TGTGCCAGCAGCCAAGATGGACAGGGCGGCGAGCAGTACTTC
>once|TRBV28|-|TRBJ1-5
CASSLIGNQPQHF
TGTGCCAGCAGTCTAATCGGCAATCAGCCCCAGCATTTT
>-|TRBV6-6|-|TRBJ2-6
CASSPGTSYSGANVLTF
TGTGCCAGCAGTCCCGGGACAAGCTACTCTGGGGCCAACGTCCTGACTTTC
>-|TRBV2|-|TRBJ2-1
CASSAGFTPYNEQFF
TGTGCCAGCAGTGCGGGGTTCACACCCTACAATGAGCAGTTCTTC
>-|TRBV5-1|TRBD2|TRBJ2-7
CASRSPSAGTYEQYF
TGCGCCAGCAGATCGCCGTCAGCGGGAACCTACGAGCAGTACTTC
>once|TRBV24-1|-|TRBJ2-1
CATSDRGTSYNEQFF
TGTGCCACCAGTGATAGGGGGACCTCCTACAATGAGCAGTTCTTC
>-|TRBV5-1|TRBD2|TRBJ2-1
CASRPGPDSGPRRDEQFF
TGCGCCAGCAGGCCTGGGCCTGATAGCGGGCCCCGGAGGGATGAGCAGTTCTTC
>-|TRBV18|TRBD2|TRBJ2-1
CASSPPRLAGRGEQFF
TGTGCCAGCTCACCACCTAGACTAGCGGGGAGGGGTGAGCAGTTCTTC
>-|TRBV4-1|TRBD1|TRBJ1-4
CASSHIPGQGHEKLFF
TGCGCCAGCAGCCACATTCCGGGACAGGGACACGAAAAACTGTTTTTT
>-|TRBV28|-|TRBJ2-5
CASSPSGGGLETQYF
TGTGCCAGCAGTCCCTCTGGGGGCGGCTTGGAGACCCAGTACTTC
>-|TRBV29-1|-|TRBJ1-5
CSVEGPYF
TGCAGCGTTGAGGGCCCTTACTTT
>-|TRBV15|-|TRBJ1-3
CATSRDRRNSGNTIYF
TGTGCCACCAGCAGAGATCGCAGAAACTCTGGAAACACCATATATTTT
>-|TRBV19|-|TRBJ1-5
CASSMWYYSNQPQHF
TGTGCCAGTAGTATGTGGTACTATAGCAATCAGCCCCAGCATTTT
>-|TRBV27|-|TRBJ2-1
CASSLISGTYNEQFF
TGTGCCAGCAGTTTGATTAGCGGCACCTACAATGAGCAGTTCTTC
>-|TRBV6-6|-|TRBJ1-2
CASSYSYRVEYGYTF
TGTGCCAGCAGTTACTCATACAGGGTAGAATATGGCTACACCTTC
>once|TRBV5-1|-|TRBJ2-2
CASSLAVITGELFF
TGCGCCAGCAGCTTGGCCGTTATCACCGGGGAGCTGTTTTTT
>-|TRBV15|-|TRBJ2-6
CATSRSLSSGANVLTF
TGTGCCACCAGCAGATCTCTGAGCTCTGGGGCCAACGTCCTGACTTTC
>-|TRBV7-8|-|TRBJ1-1
CASSLEGAMNTEAFF
TGTGCCAGCAGCTTAGAAGGGGCTATGAACACTGAAGCTTTCTTT
>-|TRBV5-5|-|TRBJ1-5
CASSLDSLTNQPQHF
TGTGCCAGCAGCTTGGACAGCCTAACGAATCAGCCCCAGCATTTT
>-|TRBV3-1/TRBV3-2|TRBD2|TRBJ2-1
CASSPPSGSATSGYNEQFF
TGTGCCAGCAGCCCCCCTTCAGGTTCTGCTACTAGCGGTTACAATGAGCAGTTCTTC